Described below is a single T cell receptor beta chain sequence and its context. This specimen belongs to a study of blood T cell repertoires in COVID-19. Across the study: There were acute and convalescent COVID-19 samples, and they came from the United States, Italy and Spain. T cells, B-cell-depleted T cells, or PBMCs provided the cDNA or gDNA that served as material.

Authors' methods: Nucleated cell number was recorded as an estimate derived from reference gene primer amplification. Using immunoSEQ multiplex PCR, the repertoire was profiled, and TCRdb retains in-frame clones only, with some absent. Clonal size and the V and J genes are those of that table, whereas D and trimming came from the DNA. This sample has some 100,000 clones, with approximately 87% found just once. CDR1 SGHNT and CDR2 YYREEE come from the germline V gene (reference sequence). CDR3 length: 17 residues. V was shortened by 3 bases and J by 12 bases, with 28 bases between the two germline ends.

The sequenced material came from peripheral blood. The rearrangement uses TRBV5-4 and TRBJ2-1; a weak D match, TRBD2 (6 bases). The source of this sequence is a woman in her fifties or sixties with acute or convalescent COVID-19. Here the CDR3 reads CASSYDSGGVAKTRQFF. The CDR3 region has the DNA TGTGCCAGCAGCTACGATAGCGGAGGCGTAGCCAAAACCCGGCAGTTCTTC.